Here is one TCR beta chain with its context. The antigen it binds to is not known. Given a much more abundant clone one base away, this may be a read error. Genomic DNA was used as template for profiling of TCR beta VDJ combinations and CDR3 sequences. An Illumina HiSeq 2000 was the platform used for TCR repertoire sequencing. The paper's processing steps were these. TRBV/TRBJ rearrangement plots, CDR3 size and DJ length profiles, and Simpson's diversity index were used to evaluate the repertoires. The immunodominant clone was defined as the most abundant DNA sequence in deep sequencing data. CDR3 amino acid sequences were screened for sharing across subjects and compared with published repertoires and the VDJdb database. In-frame beta chains were kept once TCRdb had trimmed the public reads at Q25 with fastp and called clones with MiXCR. Merged by CDR3 protein, the rows form single entries marked with the most common genes and DNA. It is TCRdb's table, rather than the study itself, that gives the V and J calls and clone size. The table for this sample lists hundreds of thousands of distinct CDR3 sequences; over 25% of them were counted only once. The ten largest account for under 0.95% of the sample.

The CDR3 contains 14 residues, cysteine and phenylalanine counted. Only the CDR3 part of the read is kept: 42 bases, read in frame from the first base. Via the germline V gene (reference sequence), CDR1 is DFQATT and CDR2 SNEGSKA. The patients picked for sequencing were ones in whom flow cytometry had shown an expansion of CD8+CD57+ cells. Severe acquired aplastic anemia was diagnosed in all patients according to International Study of Aplastic Anemia and Agranulocytosis and Camitta criteria. No patient had received any therapy when blood was sampled. In the study, sorted CD4+ and CD8+ blood T cells from patients with severe aplastic anemia and from healthy subjects underwent deep sequencing of TCR repertoires. Patients were enrolled under clinicaltrials.gov protocols 00001620, 01623167, 00001397, 00071045, 00081523 and 00961064 in the USA. Ficoll-Paque density gradient centrifugation was used to isolate peripheral blood mononuclear cells. Before DNA extraction, CD4+ and CD8+ T cells were sorted with FACS or magnetic beads.

This record belongs to a study of CD8+CD57+ T cells in acquired aplastic anemia (dated by TCRdb to between 2018 and 2020). Some background on the complete study: Extracted DNA from sorted CD4+ and CD8+ cells averaged about 3.4 ug, ranging from about 0.18 to 27.4 ug. CD8+CD57+ expansion was defined as frequency above the mean frequency observed in healthy subjects.

Study-level results and caveats: No significant difference in CD8+ Simpson's diversity was found between patients and healthy controls (P=0.060). Although 25 to 30 CD8+ CDR3 sequences were shared by patients and controls, these sequences appeared highly expressed in patients and within the immunodominant clones of patients.

The source material was sorted CD4+, CD8+, or CD8+CD57+ T cells (not recorded which) from PBMCs. The chain is encoded by TRBV20-1 joined to TRBJ1-2; possibly the D gene is TRBD1, per 5 matching bases. This receptor was taken from a human donor with aplastic anemia. The CDR3 amino acid sequence is: CSTRPLRGLTGYTF. The DNA sequence is given as TGCAGTACTAGGCCTTTAAGGGGCTTAACTGGCTACACCTTC.